This T cell receptor beta chain derives from a study of control samples from healthy donors and cancer patients. Assay: immunoSEQ multiplex PCR; the TCRdb copy retains only in-frame clones and omits some. The table shows approximately 150,000 clones, with around 88% occurring only once. The ends were cut back, 2 bases at V and 0 bases at J, with 8 bases in the middle. The germline CDR1 and CDR2 sequences are SGHDT and YYEEEE. The CDR3 spans 14 residues. The sequenced sample consisted of blood. This receptor was obtained from a man aged 18 to 29 in good health. The chain recombines TRBV5-6 with TRBJ1-1, with TRBD1 as a possible D gene (5 bases). CDR3 nucleotides: TGTGCCAGCAGCTTTGGGACGGTGAACACTGAAGCTTTCTTT. It translates to CASSFGTVNTEAFF.